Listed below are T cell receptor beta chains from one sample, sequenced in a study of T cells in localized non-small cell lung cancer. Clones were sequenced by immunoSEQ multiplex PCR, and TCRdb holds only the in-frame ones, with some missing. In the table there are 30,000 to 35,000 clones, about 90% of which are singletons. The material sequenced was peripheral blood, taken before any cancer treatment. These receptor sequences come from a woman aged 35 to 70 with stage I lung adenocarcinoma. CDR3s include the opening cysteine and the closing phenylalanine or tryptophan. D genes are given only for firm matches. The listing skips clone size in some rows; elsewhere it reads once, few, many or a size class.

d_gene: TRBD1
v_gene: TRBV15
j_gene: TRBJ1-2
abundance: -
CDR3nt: TGTGCCACCAGCCCGCCGGACAGGGGAATATTGCCTTTCGATGGCTACACCTTC
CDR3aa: CATSPPDRGILPFDGYTF

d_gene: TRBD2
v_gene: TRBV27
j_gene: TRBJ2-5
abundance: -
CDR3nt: TGTGCCAGCAGTTTATATAGGGGGACTAGCGGCGAAGAGACCCAGTACTTC
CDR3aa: CASSLYRGTSGEETQYF

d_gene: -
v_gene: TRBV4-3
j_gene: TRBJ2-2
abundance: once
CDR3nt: TGCGCCAGCAGCACCCGCGACTTATTCGGGGAGCTGTTTTTT
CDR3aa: CASSTRDLFGELFF

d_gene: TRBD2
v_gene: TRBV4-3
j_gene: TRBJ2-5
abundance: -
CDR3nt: TGCGCCAGCAGCCAAGACCTGGGGGGGGTCGGCGTTCAAGAGACCCAGTACTTC
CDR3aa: CASSQDLGGVGVQETQYF

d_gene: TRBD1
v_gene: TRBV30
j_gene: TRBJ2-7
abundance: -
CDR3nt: TGTGCCGGACGGACAGGGCCCTACGAGCAGTACTTC
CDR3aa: CAGRTGPYEQYF

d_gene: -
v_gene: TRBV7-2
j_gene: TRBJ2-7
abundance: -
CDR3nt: TGTGCCAGCAGCTTCGGAAACTACGAGCAGTACTTC
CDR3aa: CASSFGNYEQYF

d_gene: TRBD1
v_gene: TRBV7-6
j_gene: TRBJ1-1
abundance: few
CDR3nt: TGTGCCAGCAGCTTAGGAGGGGGCTTCGGGAACACTGAAGCTTTCTTT
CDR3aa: CASSLGGGFGNTEAFF

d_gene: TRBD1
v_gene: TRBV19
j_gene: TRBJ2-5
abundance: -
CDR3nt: TGTGCCAGTAGTCCCCGCCCGGGACAGGGTGCAGAGACCCAGTACTTC
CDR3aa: CASSPRPGQGAETQYF

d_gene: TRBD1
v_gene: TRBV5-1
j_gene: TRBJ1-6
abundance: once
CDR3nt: TGCGCCAGCAGCTGGGACAGAAGTAATTCACCCCTCCACTTT
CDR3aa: CASSWDRSNSPLHF

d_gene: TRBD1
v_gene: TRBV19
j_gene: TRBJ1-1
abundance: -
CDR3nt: TGTGCCAGTAGTACTGAAAGGACAGGGAACACTGAAGCTTTCTTT
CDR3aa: CASSTERTGNTEAFF

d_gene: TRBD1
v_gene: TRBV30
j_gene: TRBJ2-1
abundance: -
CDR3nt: TGTGCCTGGAGAGGGGGACAGGGGGCGAGGAATGAGCAGTTCTTC
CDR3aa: CAWRGGQGARNEQFF

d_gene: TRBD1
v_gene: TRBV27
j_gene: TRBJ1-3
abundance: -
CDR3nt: TGTGCCAGCAGTCCAGAGGACAGGGGGCGAAACACCATATATTTT
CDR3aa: CASSPEDRGRNTIYF

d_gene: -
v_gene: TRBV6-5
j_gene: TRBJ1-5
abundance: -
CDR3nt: TGTGCCAGCAGTTTCGGGGGGGCGAATCAGCCCCAGCATTTT
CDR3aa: CASSFGGANQPQHF

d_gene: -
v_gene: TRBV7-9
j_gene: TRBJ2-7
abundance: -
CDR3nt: TGTGCCAGCAGCCCCAACCTTGTGGAGAGTCACGAGCAGTACTTC
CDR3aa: CASSPNLVESHEQYF

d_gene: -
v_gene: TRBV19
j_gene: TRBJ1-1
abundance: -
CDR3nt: TGTGCCAGTAGTGCGAGGGCAATCGGGAACACTGAAGCTTTCTTT
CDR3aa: CASSARAIGNTEAFF

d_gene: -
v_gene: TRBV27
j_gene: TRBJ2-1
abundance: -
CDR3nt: TGTGCCAGCAGTTTGACAAGGCTAGGGGAGCAGTTCTTC
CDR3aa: CASSLTRLGEQFF

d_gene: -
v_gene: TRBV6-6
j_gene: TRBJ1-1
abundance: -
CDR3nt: TGTGCCAGCAGTTACGAGACGGGGGTCACTGAAGCTTTCTTT
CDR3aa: CASSYETGVTEAFF